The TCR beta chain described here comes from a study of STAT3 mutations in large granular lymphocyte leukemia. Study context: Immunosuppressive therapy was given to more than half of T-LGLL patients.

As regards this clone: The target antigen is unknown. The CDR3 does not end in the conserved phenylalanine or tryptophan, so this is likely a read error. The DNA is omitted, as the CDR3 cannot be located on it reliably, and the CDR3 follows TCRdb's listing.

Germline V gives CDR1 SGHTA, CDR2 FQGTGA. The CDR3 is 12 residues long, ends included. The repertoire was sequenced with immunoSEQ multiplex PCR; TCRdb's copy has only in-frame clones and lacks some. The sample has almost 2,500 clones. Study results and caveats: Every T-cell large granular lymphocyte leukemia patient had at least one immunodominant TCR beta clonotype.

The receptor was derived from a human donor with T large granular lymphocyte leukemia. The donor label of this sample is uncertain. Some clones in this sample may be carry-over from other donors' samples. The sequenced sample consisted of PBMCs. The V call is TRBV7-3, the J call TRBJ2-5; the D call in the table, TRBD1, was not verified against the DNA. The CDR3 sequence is CASSPTSSTRET.